This T cell receptor beta chain was identified during a study of identical twins listed by TCRdb under 2016. Study-level background: The study deep-sequenced TCR alpha and beta repertoires from monozygotic twins, unrelated adults of various ages and cord blood to test whether fetal clonotypes persist. Replicate twin experiments were performed at different times using different library preparation protocols to rule out contamination.

This clonotype came up many times. Its antigen has not been determined. No per-base quality is available; no much larger clone lies one base away. Overall study outcomes, separate from this receptor: Because the same donors could not be followed over many years, the conclusions relied on cross-sectional statistical analysis. Fewer insertions were carried by abundant cord blood beta clonotypes; a weaker similar trend was observed in young adult naive repertoires, while no such trend was observed in memory repertoires. Zero-insertion analyses could be partly confounded by invariant T cells such as MAIT and iNKT, though diverse VJ usage argued against such confounding for most clonotypes. Recombination models systematically underestimated out-of-frame TCR alpha sharing in monozygotic twins but agreed with sharing between unrelated individuals. Excess twin sharing in beta out-of-frame sequences was weaker because fewer shared sequences lowered the signal-to-noise ratio. Compared with coincidental sharing between unrelated individuals, out-of-frame TCR alpha sequences shared between twins had an excess of sequences with low generation probability.

CDR1 is given as DFQATT and CDR2 as SNEGSKA, both from the germline V gene (reference sequence). V is trimmed back by 3 bases and J by 6 bases, and the junction contains 5 bases that no gene match accounts for. The CDR3, cysteine through phenylalanine, is 14 amino acids long. Kept here is only the CDR3 DNA, which spans 42 bases and is read in frame from base 1. Every donor in the study was a healthy Caucasian. Using Miltenyi CD45RO+ enrichment and human naive T-cell isolation kits, memory (CD45RO+) and naive T cells were isolated from PBMC. To prepare the library, 5' RACE was applied. The sample was run on an Illumina HiSeq 2000. Template switching introduced a universal primer binding site; the final cDNA contained a unique molecular identifier, enabling accurate counting of TCR cDNA molecules. Specific primers in the conserved constant-segment region were used to synthesize first-strand cDNA for the TCR alpha and beta chains. To control for contamination, every cDNA library was double barcoded, receiving both a SMART-Mk sample barcode and Illumina barcodes. TruSeq adapter sequences and Illumina sample barcodes were added in two successive PCR steps. Sequencing of the TCR alpha and beta cDNA libraries was done on the Illumina HiSeq platform using custom primers. As for how the authors treated the data: Raw reads were processed with MiGEC to extract unique molecular identifiers, and MiXCR was used to determine CDR3 positions. For each individual, recombination models were inferred using an EM algorithm with the repgenHMM and IGoR tools. The tcR package in R was used for shared clonotype analysis, with sharing normalized by the product of cloneset sizes. Out-of-frame nonproductive sequences were analyzed to study raw recombination free of thymic and clonal selection effects. The public reads were quality trimmed at Q25 with fastp and then assembled into clones with MiXCR by TCRdb, keeping productive beta chains. Identical CDR3 proteins give one entry, which carries the most common genes and DNA. In this record, the V and J calls reflect TCRdb's handling and not the investigators' own analysis. The table for this sample lists about 160,000 distinct CDR3 sequences; approximately 4% of them were counted only once. The ten largest make up 8.1% of the sample.

The sample comprised memory T cells sorted from blood. This specimen's cell subset or site label, per the study, means: CD45RO+ enriched T cells. This chain is built from TRBV20-1 and TRBJ1-6; 7 middle bases align to TRBD1. This clonotype was sampled from a man between 18 and 35 years old in good health. CDR3 protein: CSASQGQINSPLHF. The nucleotide sequence reads TGCAGTGCTAGCCAGGGACAGATTAATTCACCCCTCCACTTT.